One and the same sample provided the 24 T cell receptor beta chains below, sequenced in a study of T cell repertoires in cytomegalovirus infection. Which antigens these TCRs recognize remains unknown. Via MiXCR, TCRdb re-called the reads, giving one row per CDR3 protein. The sample comprises around 120,000 distinct CDR3 sequences, roughly a quarter of which are singletons, and 34% rests with the top ten. Material for sequencing was PBMCs, sequenced either directly or after in vitro stimulation (not recorded which). The receptors here all came from a human donor in good health (CMV status not recorded). Some clones in this sample may be carry-over from other donors' samples.

This clonotype showed up just a few times. This chain uses TRBV7-9 with TRBJ2-1; D is unclear. The CDR3 loop spans 13 amino acids. V was pared by 5 bases and J by 6 bases, with 11 bases between. The germline CDR1 and CDR2 sequences are SEHNR and FQNEAQ (reference sequence). The CDR3 loop reads CASSLPPLNEQFF. The CDR3 DNA reads as TGTGCCAGCAGCCTCCCCCCTCTCAATGAGCAGTTCTTC.

This clonotype was counted only a few times. V gene TRBV28 combines with J gene TRBJ2-5; D is unclear. In germline, CDR1 is MDHEN, CDR2 SYDVKM. Trimming removed 6 bases from V and 4 bases from J, with 15 bases in between. CDR3 size: 14 residues. The CDR3 is CASSNFLKGETQYF. The CDR3 bases are TGTGCCAGCAGCAACTTCCTGAAGGGAGAGACCCAGTACTTC. The entire variable domain, with the rest obtained from reference TRBV28 and TRBJ2-5, is as follows: DVKVTQSSRYLVKRTGEKVFLECVQDMDHENMFWYRQDPGLGLRLIYFSYDVKMKEKGDIPEGYSVSREKKERFSLILESASTNQTSMYLCASSNFLKGETQYFGPGTRLLVL.

The genes are TRBV5-4 and TRBJ2-7; D gene unclear. V was shortened by 1 base and J by 0 bases, with 11 bases between the two germline ends. Germline CDR1 and CDR2: SGHNT and YYREEE (reference sequence). This CDR3 comprises 15 residues. In DNA, the CDR3 is TGTGCCAGCAGCTTGTCACTCTCAAGCTCCTACGAGCAGTACTTC. It specifies CASSLSLSSSYEQYF.

This chain uses TRBV15 with TRBJ2-1; 10 bases line up with TRBD2. V trimming: 3 bases; J trimming: 7 bases; junction bases outside the gene matches: 24. This CDR3 region has 21 residues. Germline lookup yields CDR1 LNHNV and CDR2 YYDKDF (reference sequence). The CDR3 bases are TGTGCCACCAGCAGGTCCCCGGGACTAGCGTCGTCAGGGCGGTTTGAGAATGAGCAGTTCTTC. Its translation: CATSRSPGLASSGRFENEQFF.

This clonotype was seen once. The gene calls are TRBV15 and TRBJ2-5; 7 bases are a match to TRBD2. Germline assignment: CDR1 LNHNV and CDR2 YYDKDF (reference sequence). With 2 bases clipped from V and 1 base from J, the junction kept 16 bases outside the gene matches. The CDR3 spans 19 residues. CDR3 sequence (DNA): TGTGCCACCAGCAGATCTCCCCGGTCGCTAGCGGAGTCCCAAGAGACCCAGTACTTC. It encodes CATSRSPRSLAESQETQYF.

The chain carries TRBV18 and TRBJ2-1; the match to TRBD1 covers 11 bases. The germline V gene encodes CDR1 KGHSH and CDR2 LQKENI. The CDR3 is 14 residues long. Trimming cost V 4 bases and J 6 bases; bases outside gene matches: 2. The DNA of the CDR3 is TGTGCCAGCTCACGGGGACAGGGGGTCAATGAGCAGTTCTTC. Encoded protein: CASSRGQGVNEQFF.

V and J are TRBV24-1 and TRBJ1-5, with TRBD1 identical over 9 bases. V was pared by 3 bases and J by 5 bases, with 7 bases of the junction left unmatched. Germline V CDR1 and CDR2: KGHDR, SFDVKD. This CDR3 region has 16 residues. The CDR3 loop reads CATSDGTGGSDQPQHF. The CDR3 bases are TGTGCCACCAGTGATGGTACAGGGGGCTCCGATCAGCCCCAGCATTTT.

The chain couples TRBV28 to TRBJ2-5; 7 bases line up with TRBD2. CDR3 length equals 15 residues. V shed 3 bases and J 4 bases; nucleotides not matched to a gene: 8. The germline CDR1 and CDR2 sequences are MDHEN and SYDVKM. CDR3 DNA sequence: TGTGCCAGCAGTTTGACCCGTTGGGGGGGAGAGACCCAGTACTTC. It translates to CASSLTRWGGETQYF. The full variable domain, with the rest looked up from reference TRBV28 and TRBJ2-5, is DVKVTQSSRYLVKRTGEKVFLECVQDMDHENMFWYRQDPGLGLRLIYFSYDVKMKEKGDIPEGYSVSREKKERFSLILESASTNQTSMYLCASSLTRWGGETQYFGPGTRLLVL.

The chain recombines TRBV27 with TRBJ2-1; D is possibly TRBD1 or TRBD2 (5 bases each). This CDR3 region has 14 residues. Germline V gene data show CDR1 as MNHEY and CDR2 as SMNVEV (reference sequence). Deletions cut 4 bases from V and 6 bases from J, with 13 bases between. The CDR3 DNA follows: TGTGCCAGCAGTTACGATTCGGGGCCCAATGAGCAGTTCTTC. Its protein is CASSYDSGPNEQFF.

This clonotype was seen a handful of times. V gene TRBV7-3 combines with J gene TRBJ2-1; tentatively, D is TRBD2 (6 bases). Germline loops: CDR1 SGHTA, CDR2 FQGTGA. The V and J ends lost 5 bases and 5 bases respectively, with 16 bases between them. The CDR3 is 15 amino acids. The CDR3 reads CASSPRGGNNNEQFF. CDR3 coding DNA: TGTGCCAGCAGCCCAAGGGGCGGGAATAACAATGAGCAGTTCTTC.

This chain's CDR3 is CASSESRRYYEQYV. CDR3 sequence (DNA): TGCGCCAGCAGTGAGTCCCGCCGGTACTACGAGCAGTACGTC. This rearrangement joins TRBV10-2 to TRBJ2-7, with unresolved D. The V end was cut by 0 bases, the J end by 3 bases, with 9 bases between. Germline V gene sequence: CDR1 WSHSY, CDR2 SAAADI. The CDR3 sequence is 14 residues long.

The chain couples TRBV7-8 to TRBJ1-4; TRBD1 is a possible D gene (5 bases). CDR3 length equals 15 residues. Trimming shortened V by 5 bases and J by 8 bases, and 18 bases separated the two germline ends. Per the germline V gene, CDR1 is SGHVS and CDR2 is FQNEAQ. CDR3 bases: TGTGCCAGCAGCGAATATCCAGGTCAGGGAGAAAAACTGTTTTTT. It encodes CASSEYPGQGEKLFF.

This clonotype occurred many times. The V gene is TRBV7-2, the J gene TRBJ2-2, with D unresolved. Germline V gene data show CDR1 as SGHTA and CDR2 as FQGNSA. Trimming removed 8 bases from V and 6 bases from J, with 13 bases in between. The CDR3 has 13 amino acids. CDR3 sequence (DNA): TGTGCCAGCGGTCCAAGGTCGGCCGGGGAGCTGTTTTTT. Protein sequence: CASGPRSAGELFF.

This chain uses TRBV20-1 with TRBJ2-3; D is undetermined. This CDR3 region has 13 residues. V lost 2 bases and J 6 bases, leaving 12 bases between the germline ends. CDR1 and CDR2 (germline): DFQATT, SNEGSKA (reference sequence). This CDR3 reads CSARRSALDTQYF. In DNA form, the CDR3 reads TGCAGTGCTAGAAGGTCGGCTTTGGATACGCAGTATTTT.

The chain has TRBV20-1 and TRBJ2-5, with TRBD2 matching 10 bases. The CDR3 runs 15 residues. Germline CDR1 is DFQATT and CDR2 is SNEGSKA (reference sequence). The junction had 7 bases not matched to a gene; V was cut back by 4 bases and J by 2 bases. In DNA form, the CDR3 reads TGCAGTGCTACCCTCACTAGCGGGGCACAAGAGACCCAGTACTTC. Its translation is CSATLTSGAQETQYF.

In this sample, this clonotype turned up a few times. The rearrangement links TRBV10-1 to TRBJ2-5, with D hard to call. Germline assignment: CDR1 WNHNN and CDR2 SYGVQD (reference sequence). V shed 5 bases and J shed 2 bases, with 6 bases lying between them. The CDR3 contains 12 residues. This CDR3 reads CASSTTQETQYF. Here the CDR3 DNA reads TGCGCCAGCAGTACAACACAAGAGACCCAGTACTTC.

This clonotype was counted between two and nine times. V gene TRBV7-3 combines with J gene TRBJ1-1; D remains ambiguous. The CDR3 has 13 amino acids. Germline-derived CDR1 and CDR2 are SGHTA and FQGTGA. V lost 0 bases to trimming and J lost 11 bases, with 13 bases between them. CDR3: CASSLTVEGMAFF. The CDR3 coding sequence is TGTGCCAGCAGCTTAACAGTGGAAGGGATGGCTTTCTTT.

This clonotype has more than one count but fewer than ten. The genes are TRBV20-1 and TRBJ2-1, with a tentative D call TRBD2 (6 bases). Deletions cut 0 bases from V and 11 bases from J, with 20 bases between. The CDR3 is made up of 15 amino acids. The germline V gene encodes CDR1 DFQATT and CDR2 SNEGSKA (reference sequence). DNA of the CDR3: TGCAGTGCTAGAGATACGAGCGGGCCCCGGCAGAAGCAGTTCTTC. Translated, it gives CSARDTSGPRQKQFF.

The V and J genes are TRBV4-3 and TRBJ2-3; tentative D call: TRBD2 (6 bases). The germline CDR1 and CDR2 sequences are LGHNA and YSLEER. The germline V and J ends were trimmed by 1 base and 2 bases, with 13 bases remaining between them. CDR3 length: 16 residues. CDR3 DNA: TGCGCCAGCAGCCAAGGGGGGGTAGCCGCCACAGATACGCAGTATTTT. Protein: CASSQGGVAATDTQYF.

This clonotype was counted only a few times. The V gene is TRBV19, the J gene TRBJ2-1; 8 bases are shared with TRBD2. The CDR3 runs to 17 residues. V dropped 4 bases and J dropped 0; count of bases not matched to a gene: 8. CDR1 and CDR2 (germline): LNHDA, SQIVND (reference sequence). The DNA for the CDR3 is TGTGCCAGTAGTACCCTAACTAGCGGCAGCTCCTACAATGAGCAGTTCTTC. Its translation is CASSTLTSGSSYNEQFF.

As concerns this clonotype: At one end the junction does not follow the germline gene, possibly because of a read error. V and J are TRBV4-1 and TRBJ2-2; 8 bases are a match to TRBD2. The CDR3 covers 16 residues. Germline V CDR1 and CDR2: MGHRA, YSYEKL. CDR3 amino acids: CASSQDSGRNTGEQFF. Here the CDR3 DNA reads TGCGCCAGCAGCCAAGACAGCGGGAGAAACACCGGGGAGCAGTTTTTT.

The J gene is TRBJ1-2, the V gene TRBV24-1; the match to TRBD1 covers 10 bases. The CDR3 covers 15 residues. V was pared by 3 bases and J by 7 bases, with 7 bases of the junction left unmatched. The V gene's germline CDR1 is KGHDR and CDR2 SFDVKD. The DNA of the CDR3 is TGTGCCACCAGTGATCCCCAGACAGGGGGCGTTGGCTACACCTTC. Translated: CATSDPQTGGVGYTF.

This clonotype was observed a handful of times. The V call is TRBV28, the J call TRBJ1-1; D gene uncertain. V shed 7 bases and J shed 1 base, with 10 bases lying between them. Germline CDR1 is MDHEN and CDR2 is SYDVKM. The CDR3 is 13 amino acids. The CDR3 protein is CASTSHGNTEAFF. The CDR3 bases are TGTGCCAGCACCTCTCACGGGAACACTGAAGCTTTCTTT.

V and J are TRBV3-1 and TRBJ1-2; D may be TRBD1 (6 bases). Trimming took 4 bases from V and 8 from J, leaving 11 bases between them. This CDR3 is 12 amino acids long. Germline V gene lookup returns CDR1 LGHDT and CDR2 YNNKEL (reference sequence). In DNA form, the CDR3 reads TGTGCCAGCAGCCGCCGTGACAGGGGCTACACCTTC. Amino acids: CASSRRDRGYTF.